These 26 T cell receptor beta chains originate from one sample sequenced in a study of blood T cell repertoires in COVID-19. Clones were read by immunoSEQ multiplex PCR, and TCRdb kept only the in-frame ones, dropping some. The table records around 250,000 clones, 84% of them present only once. The sample consisted of peripheral blood. These receptors originate from a woman aged 40 to 55 who had recovered from COVID-19.

The V gene is TRBV2, the J gene TRBJ1-6; 7 bases agree with TRBD1. CDR3 length: 15 amino acids. The germline gives CDR1 SNHLY, CDR2 FYNNEI. V dropped 6 bases and J dropped 5; count of bases not matched to a gene: 7. In DNA form, the CDR3 reads TGTGCCAGCAGCATTATGGGACAGCATAATTCACCCCTCCACTTT. It translates to CASSIMGQHNSPLHF.

The gene calls are TRBV25-1 and TRBJ1-6; 9 nucleotides agree with TRBD1. The trim removed 6 bases at V and 9 bases at J, leaving 12 bases unmatched. From germline, CDR1 is MGHDK and CDR2 SYGVNS. The CDR3 is 16 amino acids. The CDR3 DNA sequence: TGTGCCAGCAGCGGCCTCGGACAGGGGATGGGTTCACCCCTCCACTTT. Amino acid sequence: CASSGLGQGMGSPLHF.

The rearrangement links TRBV10-3 to TRBJ2-7; the D gene is possibly TRBD1 (6 bases). There are 15 residues in the CDR3. CDR1 is ENHRY, CDR2 SYGVKD, per germline. Trimming cost V 8 bases and J 0 bases, with 17 bases left between them. This CDR3 reads CAIAEPDSSSYEQYF. CDR3 nucleotide sequence: TGTGCCATCGCCGAACCGGACAGCAGCTCCTACGAGCAGTACTTC.

The table lists this clone with a few counts. The rearrangement links TRBV30 to TRBJ2-6; D not resolved. From germline, CDR1 is GTSNPN and CDR2 SVGIG (reference sequence). Trimming removed 3 bases from V and 0 bases from J, with 3 bases in between. The CDR3 is 13 residues long. CDR3 protein: CAWSHSGANVLTF. The CDR3 coding sequence is TGTGCCTGGAGCCACTCTGGGGCCAACGTCCTGACTTTC.

This clone was detected a few times. V usage is TRBV3-1 (or the pseudogene TRBV3-2) and J usage is TRBJ1-6; 7 bases fit TRBD1. The germline gives CDR1 LGHDT, CDR2 YNNKEL (reference sequence). V shed 6 bases and J 7 bases; nucleotides not matched to a gene: 6. This CDR3 contains 14 residues. For the CDR3, the DNA is TGTGCCAGCAGACATCTACAGGGGAATTCACCCCTCCACTTT. Protein product: CASRHLQGNSPLHF.

The J gene is TRBJ1-1, the V gene TRBV27; 7 nucleotides align to TRBD1. The CDR3 extends over 16 amino acids. V shed 3 bases and J 1 base; nucleotides not matched to a gene: 8. Germline V gives CDR1 MNHEY, CDR2 SMNVEV (reference sequence). CDR3 in amino acids: CASSFYYRGGNTEAFF. In nucleotides, the CDR3 is TGTGCCAGCAGTTTTTATTACAGGGGAGGGAACACTGAAGCTTTCTTT.

The V gene is TRBV6-4, the J gene TRBJ1-6; D ambiguous. Trimming left V 2 bases short and J 6 bases short, with 11 bases between. CDR1 and CDR2 from the germline V gene are MRHNA and SNTAGT. The length of the CDR3 is 15 residues. Written as DNA, the CDR3 is TGTGCCAGCAGTGACCGGACCGAGGGTAATTCACCCCTCCACTTT. Its translation: CASSDRTEGNSPLHF.

This chain uses TRBV9 with TRBJ2-1; TRBD2 aligns across 14 bases. Looked up from germline, CDR1 is SGDLS and CDR2 is YYNGEE. The CDR3 has 23 amino acids. The V gene end was trimmed by 0 bases and the J gene end by 4 bases; junction bases not matched to a gene: 21. In DNA form, the CDR3 reads TGTGCCAGCAGCGTAGTTGGGACCCGGGGACTAGCGGGGGCCGACCACCCTTACAATGAGCAGTTCTTC. As protein: CASSVVGTRGLAGADHPYNEQFF.

The chain is built from TRBV7-9 and TRBJ1-5, with TRBD1 matching 9 bases. The CDR3 has 17 residues. Germline CDR1 and CDR2: SEHNR and FQNEAQ (reference sequence). Trimming at V came to 1 base and at J to 5 bases, leaving 9 bases not matched to a gene. The CDR3 here is CASSLDHGTGFDQPQHF. Here the CDR3 DNA reads TGTGCCAGCAGCTTAGACCACGGGACAGGGTTTGATCAGCCCCAGCATTTT.

The rearrangement joins TRBV5-6 to TRBJ2-7; possible D gene TRBD2, 6 bases. Germline-derived CDR1 and CDR2 are SGHDT and YYEEEE. With 6 bases removed from V and 3 bases from J, the gap between germline ends came to 22 bases. The CDR3 length is 16 residues. This CDR3 reads CASTQDGGVYFYEQYF. CDR3 nucleotides: TGTGCCAGCACCCAGGATGGCGGGGTCTATTTCTACGAGCAGTACTTC.

This sequence joins TRBV28 and TRBJ1-1; a possible D gene is TRBD1 (6 bases). The CDR3 has 14 amino acids. Germline CDR1 and CDR2: MDHEN and SYDVKM. Trimming removed 6 bases at V and 1 base at J, with 12 bases between. The CDR3 region is CASRTGHRNTEAFF. The CDR3 DNA is TGTGCCAGCAGGACGGGACACCGGAACACTGAAGCTTTCTTT.

J is TRBJ2-3 and V is TRBV6-5; TRBD2 matches 8 bases. CDR3 length: 14 amino acids. The V and J ends lost 2 bases and 5 bases, in that order; junction bases with no gene match: 3. Germline V CDR1 and CDR2: MNHEY, SVGAGI. This CDR3 reads CASSYSGGGDTQYF. The CDR3 bases are TGTGCCAGCAGTTACAGCGGGGGCGGAGATACGCAGTATTTT.

This clone was observed a handful of times. This chain uses TRBV19 with TRBJ1-2, with D possibly TRBD1 on 6 matching bases. This CDR3 is built from 16 residues. The germline gives CDR1 LNHDA, CDR2 SQIVND (reference sequence). V dropped 5 bases and J dropped 2 bases, with 18 bases sitting between them. In DNA, the CDR3 is TGTGCCAGTAGTTTGAGGACAGAACGAATAAACTATGGCTACACCTTC. Residues: CASSLRTERINYGYTF.

The rearrangement uses TRBV28 and TRBJ2-7, with D maybe TRBD1 (6 bases). This CDR3 spans 12 amino acids. V shed 4 bases and J shed 5 bases, with 9 bases lying between them. Germline V gives CDR1 MDHEN, CDR2 SYDVKM. In DNA, the CDR3 is TGTGCCAGCAGTTACAGGGTGCACGAGCAGTACTTC. Translated: CASSYRVHEQYF.

The chain links TRBV7-9 to TRBJ2-5; the match to TRBD2 covers 9 bases. Germline V gene data show CDR1 as SEHNR and CDR2 as FQNEAQ (reference sequence). With 5 bases clipped from V and 4 bases from J, the junction kept 8 bases outside the gene matches. The CDR3 runs 15 residues. Here the CDR3 reads CASSIRLAEGETQYF. In DNA form, the CDR3 reads TGTGCCAGCAGCATCCGACTAGCGGAGGGAGAGACCCAGTACTTC.

This chain joins TRBV3-1 (or the pseudogene TRBV3-2) and TRBJ2-7; 8 bases are a match to TRBD1. After removal of 4 bases from V and 6 bases from J, the junction contained 5 bases not matched to a gene. Germline CDR1 LGHDT, CDR2 YNNKEL (reference sequence). The CDR3 consists of 13 residues. The CDR3 nucleotides are TGTGCCAGCAGCCTCGGACAGGGACGCGAGCAGTACTTC. Encoded protein: CASSLGQGREQYF.

V usage is TRBV5-1 and J usage is TRBJ2-7, with no clear D. CDR3 length: 13 residues. V dropped 0 bases and J dropped 4 bases, with 8 bases sitting between them. CDR1 and CDR2 (germline): SGHRS, YFSETQ. The DNA of the CDR3 is TGCGCCAGCAGCTTGGAGCCTAGATACGAGCAGTACTTC. Translated, it gives CASSLEPRYEQYF.

This chain joins TRBV7-9 and TRBJ1-2, with D uncertain. The length of the CDR3 is 12 residues. Germline V gene lookup returns CDR1 SEHNR and CDR2 FQNEAQ (reference sequence). Trimming stripped 2 bases from V and 2 bases from J, with 3 bases between. Here the CDR3 reads CASSLSNYGYTF. CDR3 nucleotide sequence: TGTGCCAGCAGCTTAAGCAACTATGGCTACACCTTC.

This clone was counted a few times. The chain joins TRBV28 to TRBJ1-5; D remains ambiguous. V lost 4 bases, J lost 0 bases, and 4 bases lay in between. CDR3 length: 13 amino acids. The germline V gene has CDR1 MDHEN and CDR2 SYDVKM. CDR3 residues: CASSSNSNQPQHF. CDR3 bases: TGTGCCAGCAGTTCAAATAGCAATCAGCCCCAGCATTTT.

V usage is TRBV14 and J usage is TRBJ2-5; 9 bases are shared with TRBD2. The CDR3 is made up of 17 amino acids. Germline-derived CDR1 and CDR2 are SGHDN and FVKESK. The junction had 12 bases not matched to a gene; V was cut back by 0 bases and J by 7 bases. The CDR3 coding sequence is TGTGCCAGCAGCCAAGATCCCTTTAGCGGGGGTGACTGGACCCAGTACTTC. It codes for CASSQDPFSGGDWTQYF.

A few counts support this clone. This chain connects TRBV4-1 to TRBJ1-1; D gene unclear. In germline, CDR1 is MGHRA, CDR2 YSYEKL. Trimming removed 3 bases at V and 10 bases at J, with 12 bases between. CDR3 length: 12 amino acids. CDR3 loop: CASSHWRDGAFF. CDR3 coding DNA: TGCGCCAGCAGCCATTGGAGGGATGGAGCTTTCTTT.

The J gene is TRBJ1-5, the V gene TRBV7-9, with D uncertain. The V gene's germline CDR1 is SEHNR and CDR2 FQNEAQ (reference sequence). The CDR3 covers 16 residues. V was pared by 5 bases and J by 0 bases, with 14 bases between. The chain's CDR3 is CASSRLKEGSNQPQHF. In nucleotides, the CDR3 is TGTGCCAGCAGCCGATTAAAAGAGGGTAGCAATCAGCCCCAGCATTTT.

This clone was seen a few times. The chain joins TRBV15 to TRBJ1-5; possible D gene TRBD1, 5 bases. CDR3 length: 13 amino acids. Trimming stripped 3 bases from V and 4 bases from J, with 7 bases between. CDR1 LNHNV and CDR2 YYDKDF come from the germline V gene (reference sequence). CDR3 bases: TGTGCCACCAGCAGGGAGGGGAATCAGCCCCAGCATTTT. Its protein is CATSREGNQPQHF.

The chain couples TRBV29-1 to TRBJ1-1; D is possibly TRBD1 (5 bases). From germline, CDR1 is SQVTM and CDR2 ANQGSEA. The CDR3 spans 12 residues. V dropped 4 bases and J dropped 4 bases, with 10 bases sitting between them. This CDR3 is CSVGDSGTEAFF. In nucleotides, the CDR3 is TGCAGCGTTGGGGACTCGGGCACTGAAGCTTTCTTT.

This chain uses TRBV28 with TRBJ1-1; TRBD1 matches at 12 bases. J lost 11 bases, V lost 6 bases, and 7 bases had no gene match. The CDR3 spans 13 residues. Germline CDR1 MDHEN, CDR2 SYDVKM. Here the CDR3 DNA reads TGTGCCAGCAGGCTGGGACAGGGGGCTGGGGCTTTCTTT. Its protein product is CASRLGQGAGAFF.

This clone is a singleton in its sample. V usage is TRBV2 and J usage is TRBJ1-2; weak D call: TRBD1 (6 bases). Between the trimmed V and J ends, which lost 0 bases and 2 bases, there was a span of 10 bases. Per germline, CDR1 SNHLY and CDR2 FYNNEI. This CDR3 region has 15 residues. The CDR3 protein is CASSEAQGINYGYTF. CDR3 nucleotides: TGTGCCAGCAGTGAAGCGCAGGGGATAAACTATGGCTACACCTTC.